These 30 T cell receptor beta chains originate from one sample sequenced in a study of blood T cell repertoires in COVID-19. Profiling relied on immunoSEQ multiplex PCR, and the TCRdb table lists in-frame clones only, not all of them. The repertoire includes 200,000 to 250,000 clones, 80% to 90% of them detected once, and 3% to 4% sits in the top ten. Sequencing used PBMCs or T cells enriched from blood (not recorded which). The origin of the receptors is a woman aged 35 to 49 with acute COVID-19.

V usage is TRBV6-4 and J usage is TRBJ2-1, with 10 bases that match TRBD2. V was pared by 5 bases and J by 5 bases, with 6 bases of the junction left unmatched. CDR1 is MRHNA, CDR2 SNTAGT, per germline. This CDR3 has 15 residues. Here the CDR3 reads CASSLAGEPNNEQFF. CDR3 coding DNA: TGTGCCAGCAGTCTAGCGGGAGAACCCAACAATGAGCAGTTCTTC.

This clone has only one observation. The chain joins TRBV2 to TRBJ1-6; no reliable D call. Germline CDR1 SNHLY, CDR2 FYNNEI. The CDR3 is 12 residues long. V gave up 6 bases and J gave up 12 bases, with 12 bases separating them. The CDR3, as DNA: TGTGCCAGCAGACCTTTGAGTCAACCCCTCCACTTT. Its translation: CASRPLSQPLHF.

The V call is TRBV11-2, the J call TRBJ2-7; maybe TRBD1 (6 bases). CDR1 is SGHAT and CDR2 is FQNNGV in the germline V gene. This CDR3 is 13 amino acids long. V shed 2 bases and J shed 6 bases, with 11 bases lying between them. The CDR3 region has the DNA TGTGCCAGCAGCTTATTGAGGGGGACCGAGCAGTACTTC. Protein sequence: CASSLLRGTEQYF. Filled out from reference TRBV11-2 and TRBJ2-7, the complete variable domain reads EAGVAQSPRYKIIEKRQSVAFWCNPISGHATLYWYQQILGQGPKLLIQFQNNGVVDDSQLPKDRFSAERLKGVDSTLKIQPAKLEDSAVYLCASSLLRGTEQYFGPGTRLTVT.

This clone was seen ten or more times. J is TRBJ2-7 and V is TRBV7-9; 7 nucleotides agree with TRBD1. Germline V lookup: CDR1 SEHNR, CDR2 FQNEAQ (reference sequence). J lost 8 bases, V lost 2 bases, and 9 bases had no gene match. The CDR3 covers 14 residues. The CDR3 coding sequence is TGTGCCAGCAGCTTACAGGGGGTGGACGGTAAGCAGTACTTC. Translated: CASSLQGVDGKQYF. Full variable domain (outside the CDR3, taken from reference TRBV7-9 and TRBJ2-7): DTGVSQNPRHKITKRGQNVTFRCDPISEHNRLYWYRQTLGQGPEFLTYFQNEAQLEKSRLLSDRFSAERPKGSFSTLEIQRTEQGDSAMYLCASSLQGVDGKQYFGPGTRLTVT.

This rearrangement joins TRBV29-1 to TRBJ2-6; D is possibly TRBD2 (6 bases). Germline-derived CDR1 and CDR2 are SQVTM and ANQGSEA. The CDR3 runs to 17 residues. The V gene lost 4 bases and the J gene lost 0 bases, with 16 bases spanning the gap. CDR3 in amino acids: CSVGAGTGRSGANVLTF. CDR3 sequence (DNA): TGCAGCGTTGGGGCGGGGACGGGGCGCTCTGGGGCCAACGTCCTGACTTTC.

This rearrangement joins TRBV5-1 to TRBJ2-1; the D gene is possibly TRBD2 (6 bases). Per the germline V gene, CDR1 is SGHRS and CDR2 is YFSETQ. The CDR3 is 16 amino acids. V was cut by 6 bases and J by 4 bases, with 20 bases left in between. This chain's CDR3 is CASNPTWEAGYNEQFF. Here the CDR3 DNA reads TGCGCCAGCAACCCCACTTGGGAGGCGGGGTACAATGAGCAGTTCTTC.

The gene calls are TRBV7-7 and TRBJ2-5; 9 bases fit TRBD2. The CDR3 is made up of 17 amino acids. The V segment lost 5 bases and the J segment 4 bases; nucleotides outside the gene matches: 14. Germline V gene sequence: CDR1 SSHAT, CDR2 FNYEAQ (reference sequence). The CDR3 loop reads CASSESGFAGGSETQYF. The CDR3 nucleotides read TGTGCCAGCAGCGAGAGCGGGTTTGCGGGAGGGTCAGAGACCCAGTACTTC.

The chain couples TRBV7-8 to TRBJ1-5, with 7 positions matching TRBD1. CDR1 SGHVS and CDR2 FQNEAQ come from the germline V gene. Trimming removed 8 bases from V and 6 bases from J; junction bases left unmatched: 4. CDR3 size: 12 residues. The CDR3 nucleotides are TGTGCCAGCCCCAGGGGGACTCAGCCCCAGCATTTT. It yields the protein CASPRGTQPQHF.

This chain connects TRBV7-9 to TRBJ2-1, with D possibly TRBD2 on 5 matching bases. The germline V gene has CDR1 SEHNR and CDR2 FQNEAQ (reference sequence). V was cut by 7 bases and J by 9 bases, with 13 bases left in between. CDR3 length equals 12 residues. The CDR3: CASTPREGEQFF. The DNA for the CDR3 is TGTGCCAGCACCCCTCGAGAGGGTGAGCAGTTCTTC.

The J gene is TRBJ2-3, the V gene TRBV12-2; the table's D call, TRBD2, has no DNA check behind it. TRBV12-2 is labeled a pseudogene. This CDR3 spans 21 amino acids. CDR3 in amino acids: CASRLSDPRSEVYTDTDTQYF. For the CDR3, the DNA is TGTGCAAGTCGCTTATCTGACCCTAGGAGTGAAGTCTATACGGACACAGATACGCAGTATTTT.

The chain has TRBV15 and TRBJ2-3; D is possibly TRBD2 (7 bases). The germline V gene encodes CDR1 LNHNV and CDR2 YYDKDF (reference sequence). The CDR3 loop spans 15 amino acids. V was cut by 0 bases and J by 6 bases, with 13 bases left in between. The CDR3 region has the DNA TGTGCCACCAGCAGAGATAAGGGGGGAGGGGATACGCAGTATTTT. As protein: CATSRDKGGGDTQYF.

This clone was observed a handful of times. DNA for the CDR3: TGTGCCAGCAGCCAAGGTTTAGTTCACCAGCCCCAGCATTTT. Protein product: CASSQGLVHQPQHF. The rearrangement joins TRBV3-1 (or the pseudogene TRBV3-2) to TRBJ1-5, with D unclear. Trimming took off 1 base at V and 7 bases at J, with 11 bases between the two ends. The CDR3 sequence is 14 residues long. CDR1 and CDR2 (germline): LGHDT, YNNKEL (reference sequence).

The J gene is TRBJ2-1, the V gene TRBV9; TRBD2 might be the D (6 bases). The germline V and J ends were trimmed by 3 bases and 7 bases, with 20 bases remaining between them. The CDR3 is made up of 16 amino acids. Germline V gene sequence: CDR1 SGDLS, CDR2 YYNGEE. The CDR3 here is CASSGLASSSGNEQFF. The CDR3 DNA reads as TGTGCCAGCAGCGGCCTAGCGTCCAGCTCTGGGAATGAGCAGTTCTTC.

This sequence joins TRBV24-1 and TRBJ2-3; no clear D. Trimming took 1 base from V and 6 from J, leaving 10 bases between them. Germline CDR1 is KGHDR and CDR2 is SFDVKD. The CDR3 is made up of 14 amino acids. The CDR3 DNA follows: TGTGCCACCAGTGATTTTTCGGTTCTTGATACGCAGTATTTT. Its protein product is CATSDFSVLDTQYF.

V is TRBV4-2 and J is TRBJ2-7; TRBD2 agrees at 7 bases. Losses at the gene ends were 3 bases for V and 1 base for J; bases not matched to a gene: 9. In germline, CDR1 is LGHNA, CDR2 YNFKEQ. This CDR3 has 16 amino acids. The CDR3 reads CASSQGRFSGSYEQYF. The CDR3 DNA reads as TGTGCCAGCAGCCAGGGGCGGTTTAGCGGGTCCTACGAGCAGTACTTC.

CDR3 sequence: CASSLRGAKNTGELFF. The CDR3 DNA reads as TGTGCCAGCAGCTTACGCGGGGCGAAAAACACCGGGGAGCTGTTTTTT. The rearrangement joins TRBV5-6 to TRBJ2-2, with a weak D call TRBD2 (6 bases). Germline values: CDR1 SGHDT, CDR2 YYEEEE. There are 16 residues in the CDR3. Trimming shortened V by 2 bases and J by 2 bases, and 13 bases separated the two germline ends.

The chain links TRBV7-9 to TRBJ1-3; TRBD1 is a possible D gene (5 bases). There are 15 residues in the CDR3. Trimming removed 5 bases from V and 4 bases from J, with 15 bases in between. CDR1 and CDR2 (germline): SEHNR, FQNEAQ (reference sequence). CDR3 nucleotide sequence: TGTGCCAGCAGCATAGGACGGGGGAACGGAAACACCATATATTTT. Translation: CASSIGRGNGNTIYF.

The V call is TRBV2, the J call TRBJ2-7; TRBD2 matches 10 bases. Germline loops: CDR1 SNHLY, CDR2 FYNNEI. This CDR3 contains 11 residues. V dropped 9 bases and J dropped 6; count of bases not matched to a gene: 2. DNA of the CDR3: TGTGCCAGGGGACTAGCGAGCGAGCAGTACTTC. Its translation: CARGLASEQYF.

This clone came up once. The chain is built from TRBV3-1 (or the pseudogene TRBV3-2) and TRBJ2-3; 9 nucleotides agree with TRBD2. Germline loops: CDR1 LGHDT, CDR2 YNNKEL (reference sequence). J was trimmed by 1 base and V by 4 bases; bases with no gene match: 3. This CDR3 contains 15 residues. This CDR3 is CASSRLAGGTDTQYF. As DNA, the CDR3 is TGTGCCAGCAGCCGTTTAGCGGGAGGCACAGATACGCAGTATTTT.

The rearrangement uses TRBV7-9 and TRBJ2-1; D may be TRBD2 (5 bases). V gave up 1 base and J gave up 5 bases, with 18 bases separating them. Germline CDR1 is SEHNR and CDR2 is FQNEAQ (reference sequence). This CDR3 is built from 17 residues. CDR3 in amino acids: CASSLGWRRTLNNEQFF. The CDR3 region has the DNA TGTGCCAGCAGCTTAGGATGGCGGAGGACCCTAAACAATGAGCAGTTCTTC.

The V call is TRBV6-5, the J call TRBJ1-2; TRBD1 agrees at 7 bases. The CDR3 is 13 amino acids. Trimming at V came to 4 bases and at J to 3 bases, leaving 2 bases not matched to a gene. The germline V gene has CDR1 MNHEY and CDR2 SVGAGI. CDR3 in amino acids: CASSFRGDYGYTF. The CDR3 DNA reads TGTGCCAGCAGTTTCAGGGGGGACTATGGCTACACCTTC.

The chain couples TRBV27 to TRBJ1-3; D is unresolved. Germline V gene sequence: CDR1 MNHEY, CDR2 SMNVEV (reference sequence). V was cut by 8 bases and J by 0 bases, with 8 bases left in between. This CDR3 is 13 amino acids long. CDR3 nucleotide sequence: TGTGCCAGCTCCGTGAGCTCTGGAAACACCATATATTTT. Translation gives CASSVSSGNTIYF.

This chain joins TRBV4-1 and TRBJ1-2; D gene ambiguous. CDR3 size: 15 residues. Per the germline V gene, CDR1 is MGHRA and CDR2 is YSYEKL. With 1 base removed from V and 4 bases from J, the gap between germline ends came to 13 bases. The CDR3 spells CASSQGSPLGYGYTF. The CDR3 DNA follows: TGCGCCAGCAGCCAAGGGTCTCCCCTCGGCTATGGCTACACCTTC.

The chain is built from TRBV5-4 and TRBJ2-1; D is undetermined. Trimming removed 6 bases from V and 6 bases from J, with 16 bases in between. The CDR3 sequence is 14 residues long. CDR1 is SGHNT, CDR2 YYREEE, per germline (reference sequence). CDR3 loop: CASTDGQASNEQFF. The CDR3 coding sequence is TGTGCCAGCACCGATGGCCAAGCGAGCAATGAGCAGTTCTTC. The full variable domain, its missing parts supplied by reference TRBV5-4 and TRBJ2-1, is ETGVTQSPTHLIKTRGQQVTLRCSSQSGHNTVSWYQQALGQGPQFIFQYYREEENGRGNFPPRFSGLQFPNYSSELNVNALELDDSALYLCASTDGQASNEQFFGPGTRLTVL.

The chain carries TRBV7-9 and TRBJ1-1, with a possible D match to TRBD1 (5 bases). V lost 5 bases to trimming and J lost 3 bases, with 19 bases between them. The CDR3 spans 16 residues. Germline V lookup: CDR1 SEHNR, CDR2 FQNEAQ (reference sequence). CDR3 loop: CASSPTSEGTDTEAFF. CDR3 bases: TGTGCCAGCAGCCCTACTTCGGAGGGGACGGACACTGAAGCTTTCTTT.

The rearrangement joins TRBV4-3 to TRBJ1-5; D not certain. Germline CDR1 reads LGHNA; CDR2 reads YSLEER. This CDR3 region has 13 residues. V lost 3 bases to trimming and J lost 9 bases, with 12 bases between them. The chain's CDR3 is CASSQVLLMPQHF. The CDR3 DNA follows: TGCGCCAGCAGCCAGGTACTTCTAATGCCCCAGCATTTT.

J is TRBJ1-2 and V is TRBV4-1; 8 bases line up with TRBD1. Germline V gives CDR1 MGHRA, CDR2 YSYEKL. The CDR3 covers 16 residues. The J segment lost 1 base and the V segment lost 3 bases, leaving 7 bases of the junction unmatched. CDR3 nucleotide sequence: TGCGCCAGCAGCCATCCGGACAGGGTTGGTAACTATGGCTACACCTTC. Translated, it gives CASSHPDRVGNYGYTF.

This chain joins TRBV12-3 or TRBV12-4 and TRBJ2-1, with D perhaps TRBD2 (6 bases). This CDR3 has 12 residues. The ends were cut back, 5 bases at V and 10 bases at J, with 12 bases in the middle. The CDR3 region is CASSPRLVEQFF. Written as DNA, the CDR3 is TGTGCCAGCAGTCCTCGACTAGTGGAGCAGTTCTTC.

The chain has TRBV6-5 and TRBJ2-7; no clear D. The CDR3 spans 13 residues. The V gene lost 8 bases and the J gene lost 4 bases, with 15 bases spanning the gap. Per the germline V gene, CDR1 is MNHEY and CDR2 is SVGAGI. The CDR3 is CASPGEVEYEQYF. The DNA of the CDR3 is TGTGCCAGCCCCGGTGAAGTGGAGTACGAGCAGTACTTC.

The chain couples TRBV14 to TRBJ1-1; TRBD1 is a possible D gene (6 bases). Deletions cut 4 bases from V and 6 bases from J, with 12 bases between. The germline gives CDR1 SGHDN, CDR2 FVKESK. The CDR3 is 13 amino acids. CDR3 sequence (DNA): TGTGCCAGCAGCCTGTCAGGGGCGGCTGAAGCTTTCTTT. Amino acid sequence: CASSLSGAAEAFF.